This T cell receptor beta chain was recovered during a study of blood T cell repertoires in COVID-19. In Seattle, patients joined the study during active infection and were tracked longitudinally. Here immunoSEQ multiplex PCR was the method, and the copy in TCRdb shows in-frame clones only, minus some. The repertoire holds tens of thousands of clones, with less than 95% as singletons. The TCR sequence derives from a man younger than 30 with COVID-19, enrolled during active disease. The sample taken for sequencing was peripheral blood.

CDR3 protein: CASSPQTGRWDTQYF. The CDR3 DNA reads TGCGCCAGCAGCCCCCAGACAGGACGGTGGGATACGCAGTATTTT. The rearrangement joins TRBV4-3 to TRBJ2-3, with a possible D match to TRBD1 (6 bases). This CDR3 has 15 amino acids. Germline CDR1 reads LGHNA; CDR2 reads YSLEER. Trimming stripped 4 bases from V and 6 bases from J, with 17 bases between.